These 27 T cell receptor beta chains came from one sample sequenced in a study of beta chain features in type 1 diabetes. What was sequenced were expressed TCRB transcripts, since all of the isolated RNA had been reverse transcribed. TCRdb keeps only in-frame clones here, not all; method: immunoSEQ multiplex PCR. The sample holds under 800,000 clones, 15% to 19% seen once. Sequencing was done on a sample of naive CD4+ T cells from blood. The receptors were sampled from a man in his late teens or twenties in good health.

This clone showed up just a few times. The chain joins TRBV7-9 to TRBJ2-5, with D possibly TRBD2 on 5 matching bases. The CDR3 has 13 amino acids. Germline V gives CDR1 SEHNR, CDR2 FQNEAQ (reference sequence). V lost 3 bases to trimming and J lost 5 bases, with 10 bases between them. In DNA form, the CDR3 reads TGTGCCAGCAGCTTGAGGGCGGCGGAGACCCAGTACTTC. Its protein is CASSLRAAETQYF.

The V and J genes are TRBV29-1 and TRBJ2-4; TRBD2 matches 7 bases. The CDR3 is 15 amino acids. Germline V gene sequence: CDR1 SQVTM, CDR2 ANQGSEA. Unmatched junction bases numbered 8, after V lost 6 bases and J lost 0 bases. This chain's CDR3 is CSVHLGRVAKNIQYF. DNA for the CDR3: TGCAGCGTCCACTTGGGGAGGGTAGCCAAAAACATTCAGTACTTC.

This clone occurred a few times. The J gene is TRBJ1-1, the V gene TRBV5-4; D perhaps matches TRBD1 (5 bases). The CDR3 runs to 14 residues. V lost 2 bases and J 4 bases, leaving 12 bases between the germline ends. Per germline, CDR1 SGHNT and CDR2 YYREEE (reference sequence). The CDR3 DNA reads as TGTGCCAGCAGCTTTGGGGGTGGAGGCACTGAAGCTTTCTTT. Its translation is CASSFGGGGTEAFF.

This clone was seen a few times. CDR3 amino acids: CASSLVEPYNEQFF. DNA of the CDR3: TGTGCCAGCAGCTTGGTGGAGCCCTACAATGAGCAGTTCTTC. The chain carries TRBV5-4 and TRBJ2-1, with D unclear. Trimming pared 0 bases from V and 2 bases from J, leaving 6 bases between. The CDR3 has 14 residues. The germline gives CDR1 SGHNT, CDR2 YYREEE (reference sequence).

This clone was picked up a small number of times. V and J are TRBV9 and TRBJ2-1; tentatively, D is TRBD1 (6 bases). CDR1 and CDR2 (germline): SGDLS, YYNGEE. The CDR3 spans 15 residues. The V and J ends lost 4 bases and 6 bases respectively, with 17 bases between them. The CDR3 sequence is CASSPDSNRPNEQFF. CDR3 nucleotides: TGTGCCAGCAGCCCGGACAGTAATAGACCCAATGAGCAGTTCTTC.

This clone was detected only a few times. J is TRBJ1-6 and V is TRBV2; 7 bases match TRBD1. Germline V lookup: CDR1 SNHLY, CDR2 FYNNEI. The CDR3 spans 17 residues. V dropped 1 base and J dropped 8; count of bases not matched to a gene: 11. The CDR3 DNA follows: TGTGCCAGCAGTGAAGGGAGGGGGCGCGATCTGGATTCACCCCTCCACTTT. It translates to CASSEGRGRDLDSPLHF.

This sequence joins TRBV10-3 and TRBJ2-5; TRBD2 matches at 7 bases. Germline trimming cut 3 bases from V and 1 base from J; bases unmatched to any gene: 5. The CDR3 spans 15 residues. CDR1 ENHRY and CDR2 SYGVKD come from the germline V gene. The CDR3 DNA sequence: TGTGCCATCAGTGATTCGGGGAGGGGCCAAGAGACCCAGTACTTC. Its protein product is CAISDSGRGQETQYF.

DNA of the CDR3: TGTGCCAGCAGCCCCGGGGGACTGAACACTGAAGCTTTCTTT. Protein: CASSPGGLNTEAFF. V gene TRBV4-2 combines with J gene TRBJ1-1; D is possibly TRBD1 (5 bases). Germline V gene data show CDR1 as LGHNA and CDR2 as YNFKEQ. Between the trimmed V and J ends, which lost 4 bases and 0 bases, there was a span of 9 bases. The CDR3 loop spans 14 amino acids.

This clone was recorded many times. The genes are TRBV7-2 and TRBJ2-5; D gene ambiguous. The V gene lost 5 bases and the J gene lost 0 bases, with 4 bases spanning the gap. Germline-derived CDR1 and CDR2 are SGHTA and FQGNSA. The CDR3 contains 12 residues. The CDR3 sequence: CASSTYQETQYF. As DNA, the CDR3 is TGTGCCAGCAGCACGTACCAAGAGACCCAGTACTTC. The complete variable domain, with remaining parts taken from reference TRBV7-2 and TRBJ2-5, reads GAGVSQSPSNKVTEKGKDVELRCDPISGHTALYWYRQSLGQGLEFLIYFQGNSAPDKSGLPSDRFSAERTGGSVSTLTIQRTQQEDSAVYLCASSTYQETQYFGPGTRLLVL.

This clone was seen more than once but under ten times. The V and J genes are TRBV18 and TRBJ1-1; a weak D match, TRBD1 (5 bases). With 2 bases removed from V and 0 bases from J, the gap between germline ends came to 10 bases. CDR1 KGHSH and CDR2 LQKENI come from the germline V gene. The CDR3 length is 15 residues. This chain's CDR3 is CASSPLEGMNTEAFF. CDR3 DNA sequence: TGTGCCAGCTCACCATTGGAGGGGATGAACACTGAAGCTTTCTTT.

The V call is TRBV9, the J call TRBJ2-5; 7 nucleotides match TRBD2. Germline V CDR1 and CDR2: SGDLS, YYNGEE. This CDR3 contains 17 residues. Germline trimming cut 4 bases from V and 2 bases from J; bases unmatched to any gene: 14. In nucleotides, the CDR3 is TGTGCCAGCAGCCGAGGACTAGGCCTTAACAAACAAGAGACCCAGTACTTC. It is translated as CASSRGLGLNKQETQYF.

This sequence joins TRBV5-1 and TRBJ2-5; a possible D gene is TRBD1 (5 bases). V dropped 0 bases and J dropped 3 bases, with 15 bases sitting between them. CDR3 size: 16 residues. Germline V gene data show CDR1 as SGHRS and CDR2 as YFSETQ. CDR3 DNA sequence: TGCGCCAGCAGCTTGGCGCAGGGTAATAGGGAAGAGACCCAGTACTTC. This translates into CASSLAQGNREETQYF.

The chain carries TRBV27 and TRBJ1-5, with a tentative D call TRBD1 (5 bases). V was pared by 4 bases and J by 3 bases, with 10 bases between. The CDR3 has 14 amino acids. Germline lookup yields CDR1 MNHEY and CDR2 SMNVEV (reference sequence). The CDR3: CASSSQEPNQPQHF. CDR3 bases: TGTGCCAGCAGTTCACAGGAACCCAATCAGCCCCAGCATTTT.

The V and J genes are TRBV13 and TRBJ2-5, with a possible D match to TRBD1 (5 bases). Germline assignment: CDR1 PRHDT and CDR2 FYEKMQ (reference sequence). V gave up 0 bases and J gave up 2 bases, with 28 bases separating them. There are 21 residues in the CDR3. The CDR3 region has the DNA TGTGCCAGCAGCTTAGGGCCGGGTGGACAAGGAACAGCACACTCACAAGAGACCCAGTACTTC. Translated: CASSLGPGGQGTAHSQETQYF.

The gene calls are TRBV28 and TRBJ2-7; the D gene is possibly TRBD1 (5 bases). Germline loops: CDR1 MDHEN, CDR2 SYDVKM. CDR3 size: 14 residues. V lost 0 bases to trimming and J lost 1 base, with 7 bases between them. The CDR3 DNA follows: TGTGCCAGCAGTTTATGGCAGGGATCCTACGAGCAGTACTTC. This sequence encodes CASSLWQGSYEQYF.

In its sample, this clone was seen a few times. The chain recombines TRBV27 with TRBJ2-5, with D tentatively TRBD1 (5 bases). The CDR3 is 17 residues long. V lost 2 bases and J lost 0, with 16 bases in between. Germline V gene sequence: CDR1 MNHEY, CDR2 SMNVEV (reference sequence). The CDR3 nucleotides read TGTGCCAGCAGTTTACGTGGCCCGACAGTGTACCAAGAGACCCAGTACTTC. Translated, it gives CASSLRGPTVYQETQYF.

The chain couples TRBV18 to TRBJ1-5; D is undetermined. The CDR3 runs 15 residues. Germline CDR1 is KGHSH and CDR2 is LQKENI. Trimming left V 1 base short and J 1 base short, with 8 bases between. CDR3 sequence (DNA): TGTGCCAGCTCACCACGAGCAGAGAGCAATCAGCCCCAGCATTTT. Translating gives CASSPRAESNQPQHF. The complete variable domain, with remaining parts taken from reference TRBV18 and TRBJ1-5, reads NAGVMQNPRHLVRRRGQEARLRCSPMKGHSHVYWYRQLPEEGLKFMVYLQKENIIDESGMPKERFSAEFPKEGPSILRIQQVVRGDSAAYFCASSPRAESNQPQHFGDGTRLSIL.

The table lists this clone with a few counts. CDR3 DNA sequence: TGTGCCAGCAGCCAAGGCCGGTCTACCCGAGGGGGAAGCAATCAGCCCCAGCATTTT. It encodes CASSQGRSTRGGSNQPQHF. The V call is TRBV14, the J call TRBJ1-5; D possibly corresponds to TRBD1 (6 bases). This CDR3 has 19 residues. Germline CDR1 and CDR2: SGHDN and FVKESK. Trimming cost V 1 base and J 1 base, with 20 bases left between them.

V gene TRBV9 combines with J gene TRBJ2-1, with D tentatively TRBD2 (6 bases). V lost 3 bases and J lost 6, with 13 bases in between. The germline gives CDR1 SGDLS, CDR2 YYNGEE. This CDR3 has 14 amino acids. CDR3 sequence reads: CASSGAGRINEQFF. DNA of the CDR3: TGTGCCAGCAGCGGCGCGGGAAGGATCAATGAGCAGTTCTTC.

This clone was found a few times. V is TRBV11-2 and J is TRBJ2-3; 14 bases fit TRBD2. Germline values: CDR1 SGHAT, CDR2 FQNNGV. The CDR3 is 18 residues long. Germline trimming cut 0 bases from V and 1 base from J; bases unmatched to any gene: 3. CDR3 sequence reads: CASSLERLAGGGTDTQYF. The DNA of the CDR3 is TGTGCCAGCAGCTTAGAACGACTAGCGGGGGGGGGCACAGATACGCAGTATTTT.

Only a few counts were recorded for this clone. The V and J genes are TRBV7-9 and TRBJ2-7, with D perhaps matching TRBD1 (5 bases). Trimming left V 0 bases short and J 5 bases short, with 11 bases between. The CDR3 covers 14 residues. Germline V gene sequence: CDR1 SEHNR, CDR2 FQNEAQ (reference sequence). CDR3 in amino acids: CASSLAARAHEQYF. The CDR3 coding sequence is TGTGCCAGCAGCTTAGCGGCCAGGGCCCACGAGCAGTACTTC. The full variable domain, its missing parts supplied by reference TRBV7-9 and TRBJ2-7, is DTGVSQNPRHKITKRGQNVTFRCDPISEHNRLYWYRQTLGQGPEFLTYFQNEAQLEKSRLLSDRFSAERPKGSFSTLEIQRTEQGDSAMYLCASSLAARAHEQYFGPGTRLTVT.

The table lists this clone with a few counts. At the DNA level, this CDR3 is encoded by other sequences in the same sample as well. The genes are TRBV5-1 and TRBJ2-1; 10 nucleotides agree with TRBD2. With 4 bases clipped from V and 1 base from J, the junction kept 2 bases outside the gene matches. CDR3 length equals 15 residues. CDR1 is SGHRS, CDR2 YFSETQ, per germline. The CDR3 nucleotides are TGCGCCAGCAGCCCGACTAGCGGGTCCTACAATGAGCAGTTCTTC. Its translation: CASSPTSGSYNEQFF.

This clone was seen only a few times. CDR3 amino acids: CASSIRQRQETQYF. The CDR3 nucleotides are TGTGCCAGTAGTATTCGGCAGCGCCAAGAGACCCAGTACTTC. V gene TRBV19 combines with J gene TRBJ2-5; no clear D. Trimming stripped 3 bases from V and 1 base from J, with 9 bases between. This CDR3 is 14 amino acids long. CDR1 and CDR2 from the germline V gene are LNHDA and SQIVND (reference sequence). The variable domain in full, with the rest retrieved from reference TRBV19 and TRBJ2-5, is DGGITQSPKYLFRKEGQNVTLSCEQNLNHDAMYWYRQDPGQGLRLIYYSQIVNDFQKGDIAEGYSVSREKKESFPLTVTSAQKNPTAFYLCASSIRQRQETQYFGPGTRLLVL.

The chain combines TRBV28 with TRBJ1-1, with D uncertain. Trimming took off 5 bases at V and 4 bases at J, with 17 bases between the two ends. Germline CDR1 is MDHEN and CDR2 is SYDVKM. The CDR3 length is 15 residues. CDR3 bases: TGTGCCAGCAGTCTTTTAGGAAATCGGGGCACTGAAGCTTTCTTT. Translated, it gives CASSLLGNRGTEAFF.

To note about this clone: Different DNA sequences within this sample yield the same CDR3. This chain uses TRBV28 with TRBJ2-7, with D hard to call. The CDR3 runs to 12 residues. Trimming left V 2 bases short and J 3 bases short, with 5 bases between. Germline lookup yields CDR1 MDHEN and CDR2 SYDVKM. The CDR3 nucleotides read TGTGCCAGCAGTTTAAGCCGCTACGAGCAGTACTTC. This codes for CASSLSRYEQYF.

This clone was counted a few times. This chain connects TRBV5-1 to TRBJ1-2; 7 bases are shared with TRBD1. CDR1 and CDR2 (germline): SGHRS, YFSETQ. CDR3 size: 15 residues. The V gene end was trimmed by 0 bases and the J gene end by 3 bases; junction bases not matched to a gene: 5. CDR3 protein: CASSLERQGDYGYTF. The CDR3 DNA sequence: TGCGCCAGCAGCTTGGAGAGACAGGGAGACTATGGCTACACCTTC.

V gene TRBV5-4 combines with J gene TRBJ2-4, with a weak D call TRBD1 (6 bases). CDR1 SGHNT and CDR2 YYREEE come from the germline V gene (reference sequence). The CDR3 extends over 16 amino acids. Deletions cut 0 bases from V and 9 bases from J, with 19 bases between. Here the CDR3 reads CASSLGEQGFGRIQYF. DNA of the CDR3: TGTGCCAGCAGCTTGGGGGAACAGGGATTTGGTCGCATTCAGTACTTC.